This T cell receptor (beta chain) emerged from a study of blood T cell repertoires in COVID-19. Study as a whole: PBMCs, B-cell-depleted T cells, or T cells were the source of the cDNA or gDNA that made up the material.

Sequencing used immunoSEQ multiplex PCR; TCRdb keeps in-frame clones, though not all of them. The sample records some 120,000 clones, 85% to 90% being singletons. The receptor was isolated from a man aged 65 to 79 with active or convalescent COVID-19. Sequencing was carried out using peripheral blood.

The CDR3, as DNA: TGTGCCAGCAGTTTACGACAGGCTGGGTCCTACGAGCAGTACTTC. Its protein product is CASSLRQAGSYEQYF. This chain connects TRBV28 to TRBJ2-7, with a possible D match to TRBD1 (6 bases). Germline assignment: CDR1 MDHEN and CDR2 SYDVKM. The CDR3 totals 15 residues. The V and J ends lost 2 bases and 1 base respectively, with 12 bases between them.